Listed below are T cell receptor beta chains from one sample, sequenced in a study of early T cells in non-severe SARS-CoV-2 infection. In TCRdb, the 5' RACE reads were re-called with MiXCR into one record per CDR3 protein. The sample gives 55,000 to 70,000 distinct CDR3 sequences, 10% to 15% of which show up once; approximately 1.6% is in the top ten. The sample consisted of whole blood. These TCRs come from an adult who was a healthcare worker with PCR-confirmed SARS-CoV-2 infection or an uninfected control (not recorded which). Both conserved end residues are part of each CDR3. Each record gives: J gene, clone size, V gene, D gene, CDR3 protein, CDR3 DNA. The D gene is left open where the match is weak. A clone size is listed for some rows: how often the clone was seen (once, few, many), or a class if it is expanded.

TRBJ2-4,few,TRBV4-3,TRBD1,CASIPKRDRIGGSRKNIQYF,TGCGCCAGCATCCCAAAACGGGACAGGATAGGGGGGTCCCGCAAAAACATTCAGTACTTC
TRBJ1-2,few,TRBV27,NA,CASSLNSPNGYTF,TGTGCCAGCAGTTTAAACAGTCCAAATGGCTACACCTTC
TRBJ1-1,many,TRBV29-1,NA,CSVANYLKDTEAFF,TGCAGCGTTGCCAACTACCTAAAGGACACTGAAGCTTTCTTT
TRBJ2-7,NA,TRBV11-2,TRBD1,CASSLERTGSGEQYF,TGTGCCAGCAGCTTAGAGAGGACAGGGTCCGGGGAGCAGTACTTC
TRBJ2-3,many,TRBV7-9,TRBD1,CASSLARQGRTDTQYF,TGTGCCAGCAGCTTAGCCCGACAGGGACGGACAGATACGCAGTATTTT
TRBJ2-7,NA,TRBV4-1,TRBD1,CASSQHGQAGDEQYF,TGCGCCAGCAGCCAACACGGACAGGCCGGCGACGAGCAGTACTTC
TRBJ1-1,NA,TRBV10-3,NA,CAIRGGNTEAFF,TGTGCCATCAGAGGTGGGAACACTGAAGCTTTCTTT
TRBJ2-1,NA,TRBV12-3/TRBV12-4,NA,CASRRATYNEQFF,TGTGCCAGCAGGCGGGCGACCTACAATGAGCAGTTCTTC
TRBJ2-7,NA,TRBV10-3,NA,CAISDLPGETYEQYF,TGTGCCATCAGTGACCTCCCGGGAGAAACTTACGAGCAGTACTTC
TRBJ2-1,NA,TRBV6-2/TRBV6-3,NA,CASGPLGAASYNEQFF,TGTGCCAGCGGACCTCTAGGAGCGGCCTCCTACAATGAGCAGTTCTTC
TRBJ2-1,NA,TRBV29-1,NA,CSVEDSGRRAYNEQFF,TGCAGCGTTGAAGACTCCGGCCGAAGGGCCTACAATGAGCAGTTCTTC
TRBJ2-3,few,TRBV6-5,NA,CASSSGSDTQYF,TGTGCCAGCAGTTCAGGGTCAGATACGCAGTATTTT
TRBJ2-2,few,TRBV6-6,TRBD1,CASRGQTGLGTGELFF,TGTGCCAGCAGAGGGCAGACAGGGCTGGGGACCGGGGAGCTGTTTTTT
TRBJ1-2,many,TRBV6-5,NA,CASSRLGGWKGYTF,TGTGCCAGCAGTCGCCTGGGGGGGTGGAAAGGCTACACCTTC
TRBJ1-1,few,TRBV5-1,NA,CASSLDQGGTEAFF,TGCGCCAGCAGCTTGGACCAGGGTGGCACTGAAGCTTTCTTT
TRBJ1-1,NA,TRBV20-1,NA,CSAREQGLNTEAFF,TGCAGTGCTAGAGAACAGGGACTGAACACTGAAGCTTTCTTT
TRBJ1-4,many,TRBV20-1,NA,CSATGPVEKLFF,TGCAGTGCTACCGGGCCGGTTGAAAAACTGTTTTTT
TRBJ2-1,NA,TRBV29-1,TRBD1,CSVETGGPYNEQFF,TGCAGCGTCGAGACAGGGGGCCCCTACAATGAGCAGTTCTTC